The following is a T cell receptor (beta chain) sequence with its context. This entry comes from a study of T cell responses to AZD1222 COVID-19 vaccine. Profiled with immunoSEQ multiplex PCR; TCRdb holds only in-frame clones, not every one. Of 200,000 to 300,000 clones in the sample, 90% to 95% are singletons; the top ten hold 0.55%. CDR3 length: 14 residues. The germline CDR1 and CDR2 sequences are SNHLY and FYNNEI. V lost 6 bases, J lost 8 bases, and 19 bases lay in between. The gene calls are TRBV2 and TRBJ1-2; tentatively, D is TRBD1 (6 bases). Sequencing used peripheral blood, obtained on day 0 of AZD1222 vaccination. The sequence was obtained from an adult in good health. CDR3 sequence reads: CASSPGEGVWGYTF. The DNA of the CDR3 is TGTGCCAGCAGCCCAGGGGAAGGGGTTTGGGGCTACACCTTC.